This record looks at one T cell receptor beta chain sequence and its context. Assay: immunoSEQ multiplex PCR; the TCRdb copy retains only in-frame clones and omits some. The sample shows approximately 230,000 clones, around 88% of them seen only once. This entry belongs to a study of blood T cell repertoires in COVID-19. This CDR3 is 15 amino acids long. V lost 6 bases, J lost 5 bases, and 8 bases stayed unmatched. Germline lookup yields CDR1 MNHEY and CDR2 SVGAGI. Seattle enrolled patients during active infection and tracked them longitudinally. The sequence was obtained from a woman in her twenties or thirties with COVID-19, enrolled during active disease. The sample taken for sequencing was peripheral blood. This sequence joins TRBV6-5 and TRBJ1-5; 9 bases align to TRBD1. The CDR3 region is CASRTGTGTYQPQHF. DNA of the CDR3: TGTGCCAGCAGAACCGGGACAGGGACCTATCAGCCCCAGCATTTT.